One sample yielded the 7 T cell receptor beta chains listed below, sequenced in a study of T cells in tuberculosis. The assay was immunoSEQ multiplex PCR, and TCRdb's table has in-frame clones only and misses some. The data show roughly 28,000 clones, roughly 89% seen once. The sequencing sample was made of PBMCs. The source is a donor between 10 and 29 years old with latent tuberculosis or without tuberculosis infection.

The gene calls are TRBV7-2 and TRBJ1-4, with D unresolved. Germline CDR1 SGHTA, CDR2 FQGNSA. This CDR3 is built from 14 residues. V was cut by 2 bases and J by 2 bases, with 6 bases left in between. The CDR3 region is CASSLRRTNEKLFF. The CDR3 DNA reads as TGTGCCAGCAGCTTAAGGCGGACTAATGAAAAACTGTTTTTT.

V and J are TRBV2 and TRBJ1-5, with 9 nucleotides matching TRBD1. The CDR3 is made up of 15 amino acids. Per germline, CDR1 SNHLY and CDR2 FYNNEI. V shed 7 bases and J 3 bases; nucleotides not matched to a gene: 7. CDR3 in amino acids: CASTRTGASNQPQHF. For the CDR3, the DNA is TGTGCCAGCACCAGGACAGGGGCCTCCAATCAGCCCCAGCATTTT.

The chain employs TRBV5-5 and TRBJ2-7, with D unresolved. Trimming removed 2 bases at V and 4 bases at J, with 7 bases between. This CDR3 has 12 amino acids. Germline assignment: CDR1 SGHKS and CDR2 YYEKEE (reference sequence). The CDR3 region is CASSLNGYEQYF. The CDR3, as DNA: TGTGCCAGCAGCTTAAACGGGTACGAGCAGTACTTC.

The chain uses TRBV5-1 and TRBJ2-3, with TRBD2 matching 10 bases. J lost 3 bases, V lost 4 bases, and 2 bases had no gene match. The CDR3 sequence is 14 residues long. Germline V gene lookup returns CDR1 SGHRS and CDR2 YFSETQ. The CDR3: CASSLGLATDTQYF. CDR3 nucleotides: TGCGCCAGCAGCCTGGGACTAGCGACAGATACGCAGTATTTT.

The sample holds one count of this clone. The rearrangement joins TRBV15 to TRBJ2-3; 14 bases are shared with TRBD2. Losses at the gene ends were 8 bases for V and 2 bases for J; bases not matched to a gene: 3. In germline, CDR1 is LNHNV, CDR2 YYDKDF (reference sequence). The CDR3 is 15 amino acids. CDR3 sequence reads: CATSTSGGATDTQYF. CDR3 nucleotides: TGTGCCACCTCGACTAGCGGGGGGGCCACAGATACGCAGTATTTT.

The chain is built from TRBV7-9 and TRBJ1-6, with no clear D. Trimming left V 3 bases short and J 7 bases short, with 13 bases between. Germline values: CDR1 SEHNR, CDR2 FQNEAQ (reference sequence). The CDR3 consists of 15 residues. CDR3 region: CASSFRSGENSPLHF. CDR3 nucleotides: TGTGCCAGCAGCTTTAGGTCCGGAGAGAATTCACCCCTCCACTTT.

CDR3 sequence reads: CASSIPQGGSPLHF. The CDR3 bases are TGTGCCAGTAGTATTCCTCAGGGTGGTTCACCCCTCCACTTT. The chain joins TRBV19 to TRBJ1-6; tentatively, D is TRBD1 (5 bases). The V gene lost 3 bases and the J gene lost 9 bases, with 12 bases spanning the gap. CDR3 size: 14 residues. The germline gives CDR1 LNHDA, CDR2 SQIVND (reference sequence).